The following is a T cell receptor (beta chain) sequence with its context. Its specificity is not known. The CDR3 loop spans 16 amino acids. CDR1 and CDR2 (germline): SNHLY, FYNNEI. J was trimmed by 4 bases and V by 4 bases; bases with no gene match: 4. The data derive from a study of T cell responses to AZD1222 COVID-19 vaccine. The repertoire was sequenced with immunoSEQ multiplex PCR; TCRdb's copy has only in-frame clones and lacks some. This sample has roughly 120,000 clones; about 93% occur once, and the top ten carry 4.5% to 6%. Whole-study results and caveats: Vaccine-related CD4 TCRs covered spike, predominating at 160-218 and 743-854.

Sequences were derived from peripheral blood, sampled 28 days after the second AZD1222 dose. The J gene is TRBJ2-1, the V gene TRBV2; 13 bases agree with TRBD2. The sequence was obtained from an adult who received the AZD1222 COVID-19 vaccine. The CDR3 sequence: CASSVTSGRTYNEQFF. The CDR3 coding sequence is TGTGCCAGCAGTGTGACTAGCGGGAGGACATACAATGAGCAGTTCTTC.